This TCR beta chain was sequenced for a study of immune heterogeneity within non-small cell lung tumors. On the study more broadly: It was found that the tumors were several squamous cell carcinomas, under 13 non-squamous carcinomas and 1 not otherwise specified. Whole-study findings and limits: Largely different high-frequency T-cell receptor beta clonotypes were found between individual patients. Identical dominant CDR3 beta clonotypes were found repeatedly across the tumor sites of a single patient, and these appeared alongside high-frequency clones that were unique to particular tumor locations.

Using 32 V and 13 J primers, multiplex PCR amplified TCR beta CDR3. TCRdb passed the multiplex PCR reads through MiXCR, listing each CDR3 protein once. The sample has thousands of distinct CDR3 sequences, roughly 20% seen once. This clonotype is labeled as medium-sized. Its antigen remains unknown. The CDR3 is 18 residues long. Germline loops: CDR1 PRHDT, CDR2 FYEKMQ (reference sequence). The J segment lost 0 bases and the V segment lost 5 bases, leaving 12 bases of the junction unmatched. Each sample used approximately 550 ng of genomic DNA from bulk tumor tissue. Widely spaced biopsies, several per primary tumor, were obtained at surgery. It was patients with untreated, newly diagnosed non-small cell lung cancer who underwent curative surgery. Having surgery with curative intent, the donors were patients newly diagnosed with non-small cell lung cancer.

This chain joins TRBV13 and TRBJ2-3, with 9 bases lining up with TRBD2. The sequencing input was lung tumor tissue. This TCR was recovered from a man between 60 and 75 years old with non-small cell lung cancer. The DNA for the CDR3 is TGTGCCAGCAGCCCCCGGACTAGCGTCACCCCGAGCACAGATACGCAGTATTTT. It is translated as CASSPRTSVTPSTDTQYF.